This TCR beta chain was recorded in a study of blood T cell repertoires in COVID-19. At the level of the study: Acute-phase and convalescent COVID-19 samples originated in the United States, Italy and Spain. Nucleic acid was either cDNA or gDNA, and it came from T cells, B-cell-depleted T cells, or PBMCs.

Original handling: Reference gene primer amplification yielded estimated nucleated cell counts. Generated by immunoSEQ multiplex PCR, the TCRdb table keeps only in-frame clones and is missing some. D and trimming come from the DNA, and the V and J calls and clone size come from that table. The sample carries about 74,000 clones, about four fifths recorded once. The length of the CDR3 is 18 residues. Germline CDR1 SGHTA, CDR2 FQGNSA. The ends lost 5 bases at V and 0 bases at J; junction bases unmatched: 10. The receptor was derived from a man in his 70s with acute or convalescent COVID-19. The sequencing sample was made of peripheral blood. This chain joins TRBV7-2 and TRBJ2-3; 11 nucleotides match TRBD2. CDR3 DNA sequence: TGTGCCAGCAGCCGCCGAGCTAGCGGGGGGTTGAGCACAGATACGCAGTATTTT. This codes for CASSRRASGGLSTDTQYF.